These T cell receptor beta chains were read from a single sample in a study of OX40 agonist ivuxolimab in advanced cancers. The data were produced by immunoSEQ multiplex PCR, yet TCRdb's version contains in-frame clones alone and is incomplete. The table has tens of thousands of clones, approximately 80% seen once. The specimen comprised CD4+ or CD8+ T cells sorted from blood, sampled in a trial of the OX40 agonist ivuxolimab. These receptors were collected from an adult with an advanced solid tumor such as melanoma, head and neck, liver or kidney cancer. The CDR3 runs from the conserved cysteine through the conserved F or W. D genes are given only for firm matches. Where a row states a size, it is once, few, many or the class of an expanded clone; other rows omit it.

v_call	d_call	clone_size	j_call	cdr3_nt	cdr3_aa
TRBV6-5	.	.	TRBJ1-2	TGTGCCAGCAGTGACATTACCGCAAGCACCTTC	CASSDITASTF
TRBV2	TRBD1	.	TRBJ1-3	TGTGCCAGCAGGGGACAGGGCTCTGGAAACACCATATATTTT	CASRGQGSGNTIYF
TRBV6-6	TRBD1	.	TRBJ2-7	TGTGCCAGCAGTTTCCGGACAGGAGCGACTATGGAGCAGTACTTC	CASSFRTGATMEQYF
TRBV11-2	TRBD1	once	TRBJ1-5	TGTGCCAGCAGCTTAGCCGGGACAGGACAAAATCAGCCCCAGCATTTT	CASSLAGTGQNQPQHF
TRBV5-1	TRBD1	once	TRBJ1-2	TGCGCCAGCAGCTTGGCGGGACAGGGAGAATTTACGAGTGGCTACACCTTC	CASSLAGQGEFTSGYTF
TRBV28	TRBD2	.	TRBJ2-3	TGTGCCAGCAGTTCGCGGGAGTTAACAGATACGCAGTATTTT	CASSSRELTDTQYF
TRBV29-1	.	once	TRBJ2-1	TGCAGCGCCTATTACAATGAGCAGTTCTTC	CSAYYNEQFF
TRBV7-9	TRBD1	.	TRBJ2-5	TGTGCCAGCAGCCCGGGACAGGGGCGAGAGACCCAGTACTTC	CASSPGQGRETQYF
TRBV5-1	TRBD2	once	TRBJ2-2	TGCGCCAGCAGCCGAGGAAGCGGGAGAATGAACACCGGGGAGCTGTTTTTT	CASSRGSGRMNTGELFF
TRBV6-4	.	.	TRBJ1-1	TGTGCCAGCAGTCTCTTCTTGGGCACTGAAGCTTTCTTT	CASSLFLGTEAFF
TRBV5-6	.	.	TRBJ1-6	TGTGCCAGCAGCCCCCAGGTCGTTAATTCACCCCTCCACTTT	CASSPQVVNSPLHF
TRBV18	TRBD1	.	TRBJ1-5	TGTGCCAGCTCACCAGAGGGGGGACAGGGGGCCCCCCAGCATTTT	CASSPEGGQGAPQHF
TRBV19	TRBD1	.	TRBJ1-2	TGTGCCAGCAAAACAGGGGTCGAAGGCTACACCTTC	CASKTGVEGYTF